This T cell receptor (beta chain) was identified in a study of regulatory T cells in long-lasting Graves disease. Specified time point: newly diagnosed GD, antithyroid drugs for less than 3 months. PBMC-derived RNA was used for the TCR library. The CDR3 has 15 residues. V lost 0 bases, J lost 3 bases, and 2 bases stayed unmatched. In germline, CDR1 is LGHDT, CDR2 YNNKEL (reference sequence). This clonotype was counted at least ten times. According to the study, TCR beta libraries were built with iRepertoire HTBI primers and CDR3-region Arm-PCR. TCRdb reprocessed the multiplex PCR reads with MiXCR, giving one entry per CDR3 protein. The sample includes roughly 250,000 distinct CDR3 sequences, 18% of them seen just once. These sequences were also reported in another study, on T cells in Graves' hyperthyroidism and ophthalmopathy.

Sequenced here: peripheral blood mononuclear cells (PBMCs), sampled at new diagnosis, from a patient treated with antithyroid drugs. The sequence was obtained from a woman aged 25 to 45 with Graves disease. The chain joins TRBV3-1 to TRBJ2-4; 7 bases map to TRBD2. In nucleotides, the CDR3 is TGTGCCAGCAGCCAAGATTGGGACTACAAAAACATTCAGTACTTC. It codes for CASSQDWDYKNIQYF.